Listed below are T cell receptor beta chains from one sample, sequenced in a study of T cell responses to AZD1222 COVID-19 vaccine. Profiled with immunoSEQ multiplex PCR; TCRdb holds only in-frame clones, not every one. The table records about 140,000 clones, under 95% of them present only once. Specimen: peripheral blood, collected on day 0 of AZD1222 vaccination. All receptors come from an adult in good health. Each CDR3 is given with its conserved first and last residue. The D gene is left open where the match is weak. Not every row has a clone size; where given, it reads once, few, many or a size class.

j_call v_call clone_size d_call cdr3_nt cdr3_aa
TRBJ1-1 TRBV5-4 . . TGTGCCAGCAGCTTGGGGGGGAACACTGAAGCTTTCTTT CASSLGGNTEAFF
TRBJ1-1 TRBV28 . . TGTGCCAGCAGTTTAATCACGGAGAACACTGAAGCTTTCTTT CASSLITENTEAFF
TRBJ2-2 TRBV12-3/TRBV12-4 . . TGTGCCAGCAGTATCCTAAACACCGGGGAGCTGTTTTTT CASSILNTGELFF
TRBJ1-5 TRBV19 . TRBD1 TGTGCCAGTATCGGACAGGTCGGCAATCAGCCCCAGCATTTT CASIGQVGNQPQHF
TRBJ2-7 TRBV3-1/TRBV3-2 . . TGTGCCAGCAGCCACGAACGGGAGCGCGACGAGCAGTACTTC CASSHERERDEQYF
TRBJ2-3 TRBV5-1 . . TGCGCCAGCAGCTTGGGGGGCTCAGGGACGCAGTATTTT CASSLGGSGTQYF
TRBJ1-6 TRBV5-6 . TRBD1 TGTGCCAGCAGTCCGGGACAGGAAACTTCTCACAAAAATTCACCCCTCCACTTT CASSPGQETSHKNSPLHF
TRBJ2-6 TRBV5-6 . . TGTGCCAGCAGCTTGCTTGCAGGGAGCCCCCTCGGGGCCAACGTCCTGACTTTC CASSLLAGSPLGANVLTF
TRBJ1-5 TRBV2 . . TGTGCCAGCAGTGATAGGACCGCCGGGCCCCAGCATTTT CASSDRTAGPQHF
TRBJ2-2 TRBV27 . . TGTGCCAGCAGTCCTGGGTGGGGAGAATCATCCGGGGAGCTGTTTTTT CASSPGWGESSGELFF
TRBJ2-7 TRBV4-2 . . TGTGCCAGCAGCCAAGATTACGAGCAGTACTTC CASSQDYEQYF
TRBJ2-3 TRBV30 . TRBD2 TGTGCCCGGGCTAGCGGTAGCACAGATACGCAGTATTTT CARASGSTDTQYF
TRBJ1-5 TRBV6-2/TRBV6-3 . . TGTGCCAGCAGTTCTTGGGACCCGTGGAGCAATCAGCCCCAGCATTTT CASSSWDPWSNQPQHF
TRBJ1-5 TRBV5-6 once . TGTGCCAGCAGCTTTAAAACTTCCCCCCAGCATTTT CASSFKTSPQHF
TRBJ1-5 TRBV2 . . TGTGCCAGCAGGTCCTTGGGTAGTGCGTTGGATCAGCCCCAGCATTTT CASRSLGSALDQPQHF
TRBJ2-5 TRBV7-8 few . TGTGCCAGCAGCCCTAAGGGGGTTCAGGCAGAGACCCAGTACTTC CASSPKGVQAETQYF
TRBJ1-1 TRBV29-1 . . TGCAGCGTTGAATTTGCGAACACTGAAGCTTTCTTT CSVEFANTEAFF
TRBJ2-7 TRBV3-1/TRBV3-2 . . TGTGCCAGCAGCCAAGTTCGGGACGGCTCCTACGAGCAGTACTTC CASSQVRDGSYEQYF
TRBJ1-2 TRBV19 . . TGTGCCAGTAGTATAAGGGACCCGTCTCCCAATGGCTACACCTTC CASSIRDPSPNGYTF
TRBJ1-1 TRBV7-9 . . TGTGCCAGCAGCACAGCGCGATTCTCTGAAGCTTTCTTT CASSTARFSEAFF
TRBJ1-1 TRBV5-5 . . TGTGCCAGCAGCTTAACAAACACTGAAGCTTTCTTT CASSLTNTEAFF
TRBJ2-3 TRBV5-1 once . TGCGCCAGCCGTGACGAGGGCTTTGGCACAGATACGCAGTATTTT CASRDEGFGTDTQYF
TRBJ1-3 TRBV30 . TRBD1 TGTGCCCGTACCGGGACAGACGAAAACACCATATATTTT CARTGTDENTIYF
TRBJ1-2 TRBV19 . TRBD1 TGTGCCAGTAGTTCATCAGGGGGGACTGGCTACACCTTC CASSSSGGTGYTF
TRBJ1-4 TRBV5-6 . . TGTGCCAGCAGCGAGGGTGGAGGTTGGCTGTTTTTT CASSEGGGWLFF
TRBJ1-2 TRBV29-1 . TRBD1 TGCAGCGTTGGCGGGACAGGATATGGCTACACCTTC CSVGGTGYGYTF
TRBJ1-4 TRBV3-1/TRBV3-2 . . TGTGCCAGCAGCCGACGGGCTACCGGGGGATCTAATGAAAAACTGTTTTTT CASSRRATGGSNEKLFF
TRBJ2-7 TRBV5-1 . TRBD2 TGCGCCAGCAGCTTGTTGGGACTAGCGAACGAGCAGTACTTC CASSLLGLANEQYF
TRBJ1-5 TRBV6-6 . TRBD1 TGTGCCAGCAGCCCCGGACAGGGAAGCAATCAGCCCCAGCATTTT CASSPGQGSNQPQHF
TRBJ1-2 TRBV19 . . TGTGCCAAGGTTGAAGGTCCCTATGGCTACACCTTC CAKVEGPYGYTF